This T cell receptor beta chain was captured by sequencing in a study of cytomegalovirus exposure and HLA in healthy donors. The CDR3 covers 14 residues. V shed 8 bases and J shed 5 bases, with 18 bases lying between them. Germline-derived CDR1 and CDR2 are MDHEN and SYDVKM. PCR was performed using 60 Vbeta and 13 Jbeta primers. Measured with immunoSEQ multiplex PCR; TCRdb has only the in-frame clones, and not every one. The sample lists some 130,000 clones, roughly two thirds seen once, with 1.6% in the top ten. Material: PBMCs. This clonotype originated in a man in his thirties or forties in good health and CMV-seropositive. The chain links TRBV28 to TRBJ1-1; D is possibly TRBD1 (6 bases). The CDR3 loop reads CASGIQGLRTEAFF. The CDR3 region has the DNA TGTGCCAGCGGAATACAGGGCCTTCGGACTGAAGCTTTCTTT.